These T cell receptor beta chains were read from a single sample in a study of T cell responses to AZD1222 COVID-19 vaccine. The repertoire was sequenced with immunoSEQ multiplex PCR; TCRdb's copy has only in-frame clones and lacks some. The sample records some 84,000 clones, about 86% being singletons. Sequenced here: peripheral blood, sampled on day 0 of AZD1222 vaccination. Receptors were obtained from an adult in good health. The CDR3 runs from the conserved cysteine through the conserved F or W. Each record gives: clone size, J gene, D gene, V gene, CDR3 protein, CDR3 DNA. D genes are given only for firm matches. Some rows mark clone size as missing; the rest say once, few, many or name a class of expanded clone.

clone size: few; J gene: TRBJ2-1; D gene: TRBD2; V gene: TRBV11-3; CDR3 protein: CASSSGTSLYEQFF; CDR3 DNA: TGTGCCAGCAGCTCCGGGACTAGCCTCTATGAGCAGTTCTTC
clone size: -; J gene: TRBJ2-7; D gene: -; V gene: TRBV27; CDR3 protein: CASSPRTDYEQYF; CDR3 DNA: TGTGCCAGCAGTCCACGCACAGATTACGAGCAGTACTTC
clone size: -; J gene: TRBJ1-5; D gene: TRBD1; V gene: TRBV10-2; CDR3 protein: CASNGDRGQPQHF; CDR3 DNA: TGCGCCAGCAATGGGGACAGGGGGCAGCCCCAGCATTTT
clone size: -; J gene: TRBJ1-1; D gene: -; V gene: TRBV7-9; CDR3 protein: CASSLLLSPGHRGSEAFF; CDR3 DNA: TGTGCCAGCAGCCTACTGTTATCTCCGGGGCACCGAGGTAGTGAAGCTTTCTTT
clone size: -; J gene: TRBJ2-2; D gene: -; V gene: TRBV28; CDR3 protein: CATRRNTGELFF; CDR3 DNA: TGTGCTACTCGGAGGAACACCGGGGAGCTGTTTTTT
clone size: -; J gene: TRBJ1-2; D gene: -; V gene: TRBV7-9; CDR3 protein: CASSEGHTGWGGGYTF; CDR3 DNA: TGTGCCAGCAGCGAGGGTCACACAGGGTGGGGTGGCGGCTACACCTTC
clone size: -; J gene: TRBJ2-1; D gene: TRBD2; V gene: TRBV7-2; CDR3 protein: CASSLGPGGAYNEQFF; CDR3 DNA: TGTGCCAGCAGCTTAGGGCCGGGAGGGGCCTACAATGAGCAGTTCTTC
clone size: -; J gene: TRBJ2-7; D gene: -; V gene: TRBV11-3; CDR3 protein: CASSPQGSSGEQYF; CDR3 DNA: TGTGCCAGCAGCCCCCAGGGGAGTAGCGGCGAGCAGTACTTC
clone size: once; J gene: TRBJ1-1; D gene: -; V gene: TRBV6-5; CDR3 protein: CASSYTGLYTEAFF; CDR3 DNA: TGTGCCAGCAGTTACACCGGCCTCTACACTGAAGCTTTCTTT
clone size: -; J gene: TRBJ2-2; D gene: TRBD2; V gene: TRBV11-2; CDR3 protein: CASSPAGGRLTGELFF; CDR3 DNA: TGTGCCAGCAGTCCTGCTGGCGGGAGACTCACCGGGGAGCTGTTTTTT
clone size: few; J gene: TRBJ2-5; D gene: -; V gene: TRBV28; CDR3 protein: CASTLGTGQETQYF; CDR3 DNA: TGTGCCAGCACCCTAGGCACAGGCCAAGAGACCCAGTACTTC
clone size: few; J gene: TRBJ2-5; D gene: TRBD2; V gene: TRBV9; CDR3 protein: CASSVGLAGKETQYF; CDR3 DNA: TGTGCCAGCAGCGTAGGGCTAGCGGGAAAAGAGACCCAGTACTTC
clone size: -; J gene: TRBJ2-1; D gene: -; V gene: TRBV21-1; CDR3 protein: CASSKRTGQVWDEQFF; CDR3 DNA: TGTGCCAGCAGCAAACGGACAGGGCAGGTCTGGGATGAGCAGTTCTTC
clone size: few; J gene: TRBJ2-2; D gene: -; V gene: TRBV7-3; CDR3 protein: CASSSDDTGELFF; CDR3 DNA: TGTGCCAGCAGCTCAGACGACACCGGGGAGCTGTTTTTT
clone size: -; J gene: TRBJ2-1; D gene: -; V gene: TRBV28; CDR3 protein: CASSWAAEQFF; CDR3 DNA: TGTGCCAGCAGTTGGGCGGCTGAGCAGTTCTTC
clone size: -; J gene: TRBJ1-4; D gene: -; V gene: TRBV28; CDR3 protein: CASSWVRGSEKLFF; CDR3 DNA: TGTGCCAGCAGTTGGGTCAGGGGAAGCGAAAAACTGTTTTTT
clone size: once; J gene: TRBJ1-5; D gene: -; V gene: TRBV18; CDR3 protein: CASSPRQTGNQPQHF; CDR3 DNA: TGTGCCAGCTCACCCCGACAAACAGGGAATCAGCCCCAGCATTTT
clone size: once; J gene: TRBJ2-3; D gene: -; V gene: TRBV7-8; CDR3 protein: CASSFSRLDTQYF; CDR3 DNA: TGTGCCAGCAGCTTCTCTAGGTTAGATACGCAGTATTTT
clone size: -; J gene: TRBJ1-5; D gene: TRBD1; V gene: TRBV19; CDR3 protein: CASSTPGGRNQPQHF; CDR3 DNA: TGTGCCAGTAGTACACCAGGGGGTCGCAATCAGCCCCAGCATTTT
clone size: -; J gene: TRBJ2-2; D gene: TRBD2; V gene: TRBV19; CDR3 protein: CASSIPSVAGNTGELFF; CDR3 DNA: TGTGCCAGTAGTATCCCGTCGGTAGCGGGGAACACCGGGGAGCTGTTTTTT
clone size: once; J gene: TRBJ2-4; D gene: -; V gene: TRBV23-1; CDR3 protein: CASRRGSATKNIQYF; CDR3 DNA: TGCGCCAGCAGGAGGGGGAGTGCGACCAAAAACATTCAGTACTTC
clone size: -; J gene: TRBJ2-2; D gene: -; V gene: TRBV9; CDR3 protein: CASKTPVGGNKNTGELFF; CDR3 DNA: TGTGCCAGCAAAACCCCGGTAGGGGGGAATAAGAACACCGGGGAGCTGTTTTTT
clone size: -; J gene: TRBJ2-7; D gene: TRBD2; V gene: TRBV27; CDR3 protein: CASSRGGRRDEQYF; CDR3 DNA: TGTGCCAGCAGCCGGGGGGGGCGGAGGGACGAGCAGTACTTC
clone size: -; J gene: TRBJ2-5; D gene: -; V gene: TRBV11-1; CDR3 protein: CASRKAPGQETQYF; CDR3 DNA: TGTGCCAGCAGAAAGGCCCCAGGGCAAGAGACCCAGTACTTC
clone size: -; J gene: TRBJ1-1; D gene: -; V gene: TRBV15; CDR3 protein: CATSISGYTEAFF; CDR3 DNA: TGTGCCACCAGCATCTCTGGATACACTGAAGCTTTCTTT
clone size: -; J gene: TRBJ1-5; D gene: -; V gene: TRBV12-3/TRBV12-4; CDR3 protein: CASSLDQYQPQHF; CDR3 DNA: TGTGCCAGCAGTTTGGATCAGTATCAGCCCCAGCATTTT
clone size: few; J gene: TRBJ2-7; D gene: -; V gene: TRBV6-1; CDR3 protein: CASSEVQGSYEQYF; CDR3 DNA: TGTGCCAGCAGTGAAGTTCAGGGCTCCTACGAGCAGTACTTC
clone size: -; J gene: TRBJ2-1; D gene: TRBD2; V gene: TRBV5-8; CDR3 protein: CASRLPGLAWDNEQFF; CDR3 DNA: TGTGCCAGCAGACTTCCCGGACTAGCGTGGGACAATGAGCAGTTCTTC
clone size: -; J gene: TRBJ1-2; D gene: TRBD1; V gene: TRBV29-1; CDR3 protein: CSVKGQGNYGYTF; CDR3 DNA: TGCAGCGTTAAAGGACAGGGGAACTATGGCTACACCTTC
clone size: -; J gene: TRBJ2-1; D gene: TRBD2; V gene: TRBV27; CDR3 protein: CASSYQGLAGPSGDEQFF; CDR3 DNA: TGTGCCAGCAGTTATCAGGGACTAGCGGGACCCTCCGGGGATGAGCAGTTCTTC
clone size: -; J gene: TRBJ1-4; D gene: TRBD1; V gene: TRBV28; CDR3 protein: CASSFIQGNEKLFF; CDR3 DNA: TGTGCCAGCAGTTTTATACAGGGGAACGAAAAACTGTTTTTT
clone size: -; J gene: TRBJ2-3; D gene: TRBD1; V gene: TRBV19; CDR3 protein: CASMRGQGTDTQYF; CDR3 DNA: TGTGCCAGTATGCGGGGACAGGGCACAGATACGCAGTATTTT
clone size: -; J gene: TRBJ2-7; D gene: -; V gene: TRBV6-5; CDR3 protein: CASSSRGGSYEQYF; CDR3 DNA: TGTGCCAGCAGTTCCAGGGGGGGGTCCTACGAGCAGTACTTC